The 3 T cell receptor beta chains below come from one sample, sequenced in a study of cytomegalovirus exposure and HLA in healthy donors. The PCR made use of 60 Vbeta and 13 Jbeta primers. Sequencing used immunoSEQ multiplex PCR; TCRdb keeps in-frame clones, though not all of them. The sample lists about 130,000 clones; 81% were seen once. Sequencing was done on a sample of PBMCs. Receptors originate from a woman in her forties in good health and CMV-seropositive.

The gene calls are TRBV5-1 and TRBJ2-3; 7 bases agree with TRBD2. The CDR3 runs 15 residues. Germline V gene lookup returns CDR1 SGHRS and CDR2 YFSETQ. The ends lost 2 bases at V and 5 bases at J; junction bases unmatched: 8. This CDR3 reads CASSLRGVGRDTQYF. CDR3 DNA sequence: TGCGCCAGCAGCTTACGGGGGGTCGGGAGAGATACGCAGTATTTT.

V usage is TRBV19 and J usage is TRBJ1-4; D not resolved. The length of the CDR3 is 13 residues. V lost 1 base to trimming and J lost 7 bases, with 7 bases between them. Germline CDR1 is LNHDA and CDR2 is SQIVND (reference sequence). CDR3 bases: TGTGCCAGTAGTATAGTGGGCGCTGAAAAACTGTTTTTT. The encoded protein is CASSIVGAEKLFF.

The chain employs TRBV19 and TRBJ2-1; 7 positions agree with TRBD2. J was trimmed by 8 bases and V by 5 bases; bases with no gene match: 6. There are 13 residues in the CDR3. Germline-derived CDR1 and CDR2 are LNHDA and SQIVND (reference sequence). CDR3 DNA: TGTGCCAGTAGTCTGGGGGGGGTGGATGAGCAGTTCTTC. Residues: CASSLGGVDEQFF. The full variable domain, completed using reference TRBV19 and TRBJ2-1, is DGGITQSPKYLFRKEGQNVTLSCEQNLNHDAMYWYRQDPGQGLRLIYYSQIVNDFQKGDIAEGYSVSREKKESFPLTVTSAQKNPTAFYLCASSLGGVDEQFFGPGTRLTVL.